The rows below give T cell receptor beta chains drawn from one sample of a study of PD-L1 blockade in urothelial cancer. Assay used: immunoSEQ multiplex PCR; TCRdb lists only in-frame clones, some missing. The sample yields 30,000 to 45,000 clones, roughly 80% seen once. This specimen was PBMCs, taken around atezolizumab (anti-PD-L1) treatment. The receptor set was obtained from a man aged 40-55 years with urothelial cancer. Each CDR3 is given with its conserved first and last residue. D genes are given only for firm matches. Expanded clones get a size class; other rows say once, few or many, or leave the size out.

d_gene,len,abundance,v_gene,j_gene,CDR3nt,CDR3aa
TRBD1,16,NA,TRBV9,TRBJ1-1,TGTGCCAGCAGCGGCCGACAGGGAGTGGGGAACACTGAAGCTTTCTTT,CASSGRQGVGNTEAFF
NA,14,NA,TRBV7-9,TRBJ2-4,TGTGCCAGCAGTCTTAGCGGCCTGTCGGACATTCAGTACTTC,CASSLSGLSDIQYF
TRBD1,15,NA,TRBV4-1,TRBJ2-5,TGCGCCAGCAGTCCTGGGACAGGCGAGGGGGAGACCCAGTACTTC,CASSPGTGEGETQYF
TRBD2,15,once,TRBV5-4,TRBJ2-7,TGTGCCAGCAGCTTAGGAAGCGGGAAGACCTACGAGCAGTACTTC,CASSLGSGKTYEQYF
NA,13,once,TRBV9,TRBJ2-7,TGTGCCAGCGGATCCTCTAGCTCCTACGAGCAGTACTTC,CASGSSSSYEQYF
TRBD2,13,once,TRBV18,TRBJ2-5,TGTGCCAGCTCACCCATCGGGAGGGAGACCCAGTACTTC,CASSPIGRETQYF
TRBD2,14,NA,TRBV6-4,TRBJ2-3,TGTGCCAGCAGTGAAGCGGGAAAGGGAGATACGCAGTATTTT,CASSEAGKGDTQYF
NA,15,NA,TRBV2,TRBJ1-4,TGTGCCAGCGGAGGGACTCTTGCAACTAATGAAAAACTGTTTTTT,CASGGTLATNEKLFF
NA,16,NA,TRBV4-1,TRBJ1-1,TGCGCCAGCAGCCAAGGGTCGTGGGCGCGGGGCACTGAAGCTTTCTTT,CASSQGSWARGTEAFF
NA,11,NA,TRBV20-1,TRBJ2-2,TGCAGTGCTAGGAGATCCGGGGAGCTGTTTTTT,CSARRSGELFF
NA,12,NA,TRBV9,TRBJ1-1,TGTGCCAGCAGCGGTAGGACTACTGAAGCTTTCTTT,CASSGRTTEAFF
NA,12,NA,TRBV7-2,TRBJ1-2,TGTGCCAGCAGCTTATCGGGGGGTGGCTACACCTTC,CASSLSGGGYTF
TRBD1,18,NA,TRBV27,TRBJ1-4,TGTGCCAGCATTGCCGCCCCTGCCTTGGACAGGGTAAATGAAAAACTGTTTTTT,CASIAAPALDRVNEKLFF
TRBD1,14,NA,TRBV9,TRBJ1-1,TGTGCCAGCAGCGTAGGTCTGGGACAGCCAGAAGCTTTCTTT,CASSVGLGQPEAFF
NA,16,NA,TRBV11-2,TRBJ2-5,TGTGCCAGCAGCTTCCGCGGTGGGGGGACCCAAGAGACCCAGTACTTC,CASSFRGGGTQETQYF
NA,15,NA,TRBV7-9,TRBJ2-1,TGTGCCAGCAGCCCGCCAATCCGGTTTGGCAATGAGCAGTTCTTC,CASSPPIRFGNEQFF
TRBD1,16,NA,TRBV7-3,TRBJ2-1,TGTGCCAGCAGCCGGCGCCGGGACAGGACACGCGATGAGCAGTTCTTC,CASSRRRDRTRDEQFF